Following are 26 T cell receptor beta chains from one sample sequenced in a study of OX40 agonist ivuxolimab in advanced cancers. Here immunoSEQ multiplex PCR was the method, and the copy in TCRdb shows in-frame clones only, minus some. Of 70,000 to 80,000 clones in the sample, about 91% were seen once. Sequences were derived from CD4+ or CD8+ T cells sorted from blood, sampled in a trial of the OX40 agonist ivuxolimab. Receptors originate from an adult with an advanced solid tumor such as melanoma, head and neck, liver or kidney cancer.

The chain uses TRBV27 and TRBJ2-7; D assignment may be TRBD1 or TRBD2 (6 bases each). Trimming stripped 8 bases from V and 0 bases from J, with 17 bases between. The CDR3 consists of 15 residues. Germline lookup yields CDR1 MNHEY and CDR2 SMNVEV (reference sequence). For the CDR3, the DNA is TGTGCCAGCGTCCCGAGGGGGGCGAGCTCCTACGAGCAGTACTTC. Protein sequence: CASVPRGASSYEQYF.

The J gene is TRBJ2-7, the V gene TRBV20-1; D might be TRBD1 (6 bases). The CDR3 contains 10 residues. The germline V gene has CDR1 DFQATT and CDR2 SNEGSKA (reference sequence). Trimming took 4 bases from V and 11 from J, leaving 12 bases between them. The CDR3 nucleotides read TGCAGTGCTAACACAGGGATGGAGTACTTC. It is translated as CSANTGMEYF.

The V and J genes are TRBV5-6 and TRBJ1-2; TRBD1 might be the D (6 bases). V was clipped by 0 bases and J by 4 bases, with 16 bases between them. CDR3 length: 16 amino acids. Germline values: CDR1 SGHDT, CDR2 YYEEEE. For the CDR3, the DNA is TGTGCCAGCAGCTTGGCCGGGGGGGCTCCCGTCTATGGCTACACCTTC. Translating gives CASSLAGGAPVYGYTF.

The J gene is TRBJ2-1, the V gene TRBV6-1; the D gene is possibly TRBD2 (5 bases). V was pared by 5 bases and J by 10 bases, with 15 bases between. Germline V gene data show CDR1 as MNHNS and CDR2 as SASEGT. The CDR3 is 13 amino acids. DNA for the CDR3: TGTGCCAGCAGTCCTTCGATAACGGGGGAGCAGTTCTTC. This gives the protein CASSPSITGEQFF.

The rearrangement links TRBV19 to TRBJ1-1; a weak D match, TRBD1 (5 bases). CDR3 length: 14 amino acids. Deletions cut 3 bases from V and 4 bases from J, with 12 bases between. Per germline, CDR1 LNHDA and CDR2 SQIVND (reference sequence). CDR3 nucleotide sequence: TGTGCCAGTAGTATCAGGCAGGGAAGCACTGAAGCTTTCTTT. Translating it yields CASSIRQGSTEAFF.

J is TRBJ2-1 and V is TRBV12-5; 9 nucleotides align to TRBD1. The CDR3 runs 17 residues. Germline trimming cut 1 base from V and 0 bases from J; bases unmatched to any gene: 4. CDR1 and CDR2 from the germline V gene are LGHNT and FRNRAP. The DNA for the CDR3 is TGTGCTAGTGGTTTGGGCAGACAGGGGGGCTCCTACAATGAGCAGTTCTTC. Translated: CASGLGRQGGSYNEQFF.

The chain joins TRBV5-1 to TRBJ2-5; the match to TRBD2 covers 8 bases. Germline CDR1 is SGHRS and CDR2 is YFSETQ. This CDR3 has 15 amino acids. Trimming removed 4 bases from V and 2 bases from J; junction bases left unmatched: 7. The CDR3 DNA reads TGCGCCAGCAGCCTAGGGACTAGTAGTCAAGAGACCCAGTACTTC. Its translation: CASSLGTSSQETQYF.

Regarding this clone: The sample has other DNA sequences that encode this CDR3 too. The CDR3 is CAISGTGMNTEAFF. The DNA of the CDR3 is TGTGCCATCAGTGGGACAGGGATGAACACTGAAGCTTTCTTT. The rearrangement links TRBV10-3 to TRBJ1-1; 8 bases are shared with TRBD1. Germline values: CDR1 ENHRY, CDR2 SYGVKD. The CDR3 has 14 residues. V lost 4 bases, J lost 0 bases, and 1 base stayed unmatched.

The V call is TRBV9, the J call TRBJ2-5; 11 positions agree with TRBD2. V lost 0 bases and J lost 5; bases outside the gene matches: 9. Germline loops: CDR1 SGDLS, CDR2 YYNGEE. This CDR3 is built from 17 residues. In nucleotides, the CDR3 is TGTGCCAGCAGCGTAGACCCAAACTTAGCGGGAGGGGAGACCCAGTACTTC. It encodes CASSVDPNLAGGETQYF.

This chain uses TRBV4-1 with TRBJ2-6, with D perhaps being TRBD1 or TRBD2 (5 bases each). The germline V and J ends were trimmed by 5 bases and 0 bases, with 11 bases remaining between them. The CDR3 runs to 16 residues. Germline V gene sequence: CDR1 MGHRA, CDR2 YSYEKL. CDR3 sequence (DNA): TGCGCCAGCAGCGGGGCAGGGAGCTCTGGGGCCAACGTCCTGACTTTC. As protein: CASSGAGSSGANVLTF.

In DNA, the CDR3 is TGTGCCAGCAGCTCCGGACTAGCGGGAGGTGAGCAGTTCTTC. It is translated as CASSSGLAGGEQFF. The V call is TRBV7-2, the J call TRBJ2-1; TRBD2 matches 14 bases. The CDR3 length is 14 residues. Germline V CDR1 and CDR2: SGHTA, FQGNSA. Trimming took 4 bases from V and 9 from J; bases not matched to a gene: 2.

V gene TRBV27 combines with J gene TRBJ2-1, with 8 bases that match TRBD2. The J segment lost 4 bases and the V segment lost 3 bases, leaving 8 bases of the junction unmatched. Germline assignment: CDR1 MNHEY and CDR2 SMNVEV (reference sequence). The CDR3 sequence is 16 residues long. The DNA for the CDR3 is TGTGCCAGCAGTTTTGTCGGGAGGGCGGGGTACAATGAGCAGTTCTTC. It yields the protein CASSFVGRAGYNEQFF.

The CDR3 protein is CASSSKGGGSYNEQFF. The CDR3 bases are TGCGCCAGCAGTTCAAAGGGGGGAGGCTCCTACAATGAGCAGTTCTTC. V is TRBV5-1 and J is TRBJ2-1; possibly TRBD1 or TRBD2 for D (6 bases each). The CDR3 is 16 amino acids. V lost 5 bases and J lost 0, with 15 bases in between. CDR1 and CDR2 (germline): SGHRS, YFSETQ.

The rearrangement uses TRBV27 and TRBJ2-1, with D possibly being TRBD2 (6 bases). Per the germline V gene, CDR1 is MNHEY and CDR2 is SMNVEV (reference sequence). The CDR3 has 15 residues. V was pared by 1 base and J by 3 bases, with 10 bases between. The CDR3 DNA reads TGTGCCAGCAGTTTATATAGCGGCGTCTACAATGAGCAGTTCTTC. It is translated as CASSLYSGVYNEQFF.

The CDR3 region is CASNLRQGETGELFF. CDR3 nucleotide sequence: TGTGCCAGTAACCTTCGACAGGGAGAGACCGGGGAGCTGTTTTTT. The chain recombines TRBV19 with TRBJ2-2; 7 bases are a match to TRBD1. The J segment lost 5 bases and the V segment lost 7 bases, leaving 10 bases of the junction unmatched. This CDR3 has 15 amino acids. Looked up from germline, CDR1 is LNHDA and CDR2 is SQIVND (reference sequence).

The table lists this clone with a count of one. This chain uses TRBV5-1 with TRBJ2-1; 11 bases match TRBD2. V trimming: 2 bases; J trimming: 8 bases; junction bases outside the gene matches: 3. Germline values: CDR1 SGHRS, CDR2 YFSETQ. The CDR3 runs to 14 residues. The CDR3 loop is CASSFGTSGDEQFF. In DNA, the CDR3 is TGCGCCAGCAGCTTCGGGACTAGCGGCGATGAGCAGTTCTTC. The complete variable domain, with remaining parts taken from reference TRBV5-1 and TRBJ2-1, reads KAGVTQTPRYLIKTRGQQVTLSCSPISGHRSVSWYQQTPGQGLQFLFEYFSETQRNKGNFPGRFSGRQFSNSRSEMNVSTLELGDSALYLCASSFGTSGDEQFFGPGTRLTVL.

This chain connects TRBV19 to TRBJ2-2; D not resolved. The germline V gene has CDR1 LNHDA and CDR2 SQIVND (reference sequence). V gave up 6 bases and J gave up 0 bases, with 14 bases separating them. The CDR3 runs 16 residues. In DNA form, the CDR3 reads TGTGCCAGTAGCCCGTTGTCCACAGCGAACACCGGGGAGCTGTTTTTT. This codes for CASSPLSTANTGELFF.

In its sample, this clone was seen once. This chain joins TRBV5-4 and TRBJ1-2, with TRBD1 matching over 8 bases. The trim removed 4 bases at V and 4 bases at J, leaving 15 bases unmatched. This CDR3 is 17 amino acids long. Per germline, CDR1 SGHNT and CDR2 YYREEE (reference sequence). This CDR3 reads CASSPAPGQASLYGYTF. As DNA, the CDR3 is TGTGCCAGCAGCCCAGCCCCGGGACAGGCATCACTCTATGGCTACACCTTC.

CDR3 DNA: TGTGCCAGCAGCCCCGTTAGGACCAGCGTCGGTGAGCAGTTCTTC. Encoded protein: CASSPVRTSVGEQFF. The V call is TRBV13, the J call TRBJ2-1; no reliable D call. V was trimmed by 5 bases and J by 9 bases, leaving 20 bases between them. The germline gives CDR1 PRHDT, CDR2 FYEKMQ (reference sequence). The CDR3 consists of 15 residues.

The chain couples TRBV4-3 to TRBJ2-7, with 8 nucleotides matching TRBD2. CDR3 length equals 15 residues. The trim removed 0 bases at V and 0 bases at J, leaving 1 base unmatched. In germline, CDR1 is LGHNA, CDR2 YSLEER. Here the CDR3 reads CASSQELADSYEQYF. The DNA of the CDR3 is TGCGCCAGCAGCCAAGAACTAGCGGACTCCTACGAGCAGTACTTC.

This clone showed up just a few times. The CDR3, as DNA: TGTGCCAGCAGCTTAGTGTCAGGGTCGAGCACCGGGGAGCTGTTTTTT. It encodes CASSLVSGSSTGELFF. V gene TRBV7-2 combines with J gene TRBJ2-2; a weak D match, TRBD1 (5 bases). Germline loops: CDR1 SGHTA, CDR2 FQGNSA. Deletions cut 1 base from V and 4 bases from J, with 13 bases between. CDR3 length equals 16 residues.

J is TRBJ2-7 and V is TRBV29-1; perhaps TRBD2 as D (5 bases). The V end lost 6 bases, the J end lost 6 bases, and 18 bases lay between the germline ends. In germline, CDR1 is SQVTM, CDR2 ANQGSEA. CDR3 size: 13 residues. CDR3 region: CSVAPTRTREQYF. CDR3 coding DNA: TGCAGCGTCGCCCCCACTAGGACCCGCGAGCAGTACTTC.

A single count supports this clone. The rearrangement uses TRBV6-5 and TRBJ1-5; TRBD1 matches 10 bases. The germline V gene has CDR1 MNHEY and CDR2 SVGAGI. J lost 9 bases, V lost 5 bases, and 7 bases had no gene match. CDR3 size: 14 residues. The CDR3 bases are TGTGCCAGCAGTAGACAGGGGGCGCAAGTGCCCCAGCATTTT. Protein product: CASSRQGAQVPQHF.

Comments on this clone: Other nucleotide sequences in the sample specify the same CDR3. The chain has TRBV18 and TRBJ1-1; TRBD1 matches 7 bases. The CDR3 is 13 residues long. Germline V gene data show CDR1 as KGHSH and CDR2 as LQKENI. J gave up 1 base and V 6 bases, and 2 bases lay outside the gene matches. The CDR3: CASSQGENTEAFF. The DNA of the CDR3 is TGTGCCAGCTCCCAGGGGGAGAACACTGAAGCTTTCTTT.

The chain links TRBV11-2 to TRBJ2-7, with 8 bases fitting TRBD1. Germline CDR1 is SGHAT and CDR2 is FQNNGV. V lost 1 base, J lost 9 bases, and 8 bases stayed unmatched. This CDR3 comprises 14 residues. CDR3 loop: CASSLVQGARSQYF. CDR3 in DNA: TGTGCCAGCAGCTTAGTGCAGGGGGCGAGATCGCAGTACTTC.

The rearrangement links TRBV7-2 to TRBJ2-2; D tentatively reads TRBD1 or TRBD2 (5 bases each). Per germline, CDR1 SGHTA and CDR2 FQGNSA. Trimming pared 2 bases from V and 5 bases from J, leaving 12 bases between. The CDR3 loop spans 15 amino acids. This CDR3 reads CASSLFSGRTGELFF. In DNA, the CDR3 is TGTGCCAGCAGCTTATTCTCGGGACGTACCGGGGAGCTGTTTTTT.